Listed below are T cell receptor beta chains from one sample, sequenced in a study of patients and donors after allogeneic stem cell transplantation. TCRdb reanalysed the RT-PCR reads using MiXCR and keeps one entry per CDR3 protein. Of roughly 940,000 distinct CDR3 sequences detected, about a sixth appear once; the ten largest clones hold 5% to 7.5%. Sequencing used blood, either unsorted or a sorted T cell fraction (not recorded which). The receptor source for this set is a human donor who was either an allogeneic HSCT recipient or a stem cell or donor lymphocyte infusion donor (not recorded which). It is not recorded whose cells these are; they may come from a transplant donor. The CDR3 runs from the conserved cysteine through the conserved F or W. The order of the fields is CDR3 protein, CDR3 DNA, clone size, D gene, J gene, V gene. D genes are given only for firm matches. Clone size is stated in some rows and not others, as once, few, many or a class when expanded.

CASNGQGDGWVF,TGTGCCAGCAACGGACAGGGGGATGGTTGGGTCTTT,.,TRBD1,TRBJ1-1,TRBV6-5
CASSSSGHYNSYYEQYF,TGTGCCAGCAGTTCTAGTGGGCATTATAATTCCTACTACGAGCAGTACTTC,.,.,TRBJ2-7,TRBV12-3/TRBV12-4
CSASSRDPYEQYF,TGCAGTGCTAGTTCCAGGGACCCCTACGAGCAGTACTTC,few,.,TRBJ2-7,TRBV20-1
CASSRDRGLPNYGYTF,TGTGCCAGCAGCCGCGACAGGGGTCTCCCTAACTATGGCTACACCTTC,.,TRBD1,TRBJ1-2,TRBV9
CASSYEAVGYTF,TGTGCCAGCAGTTACGAGGCGGTTGGCTACACCTTC,.,.,TRBJ1-2,TRBV6-2/TRBV6-3
CASSVLDRAIIQFF,TGTGCCAGCAGCGTCCTGGACAGGGCGATAATTCAGTTCTTC,few,TRBD1,TRBJ2-1,TRBV7-9
CASSRSRDSKFF,TGTGCCAGCAGCAGATCCCGGGACTCCAAGTTCTTC,.,.,TRBJ2-1,TRBV7-3
CASRSYDSGNTIYF,TGTGCCAGCCGGTCCTATGACTCTGGAAACACCATATATTTT,few,.,TRBJ1-3,TRBV27
CATAPGRNNYGYTF,TGTGCCACGGCCCCGGGACGGAATAACTATGGCTACACCTTC,few,.,TRBJ1-2,TRBV27
CASSPSPDTQYF,TGCGCCAGCAGCCCAAGCCCGGATACGCAGTATTTT,few,.,TRBJ2-3,TRBV4-1
CASSLSSGGARETQYF,TGTGCCAGCAGTCTCAGTAGCGGGGGGGCACGGGAGACCCAGTACTTC,many,TRBD2,TRBJ2-5,TRBV6-1
CASSKLAGNTGELFF,TGTGCCAGCAGCAAACTAGCGGGGAACACCGGGGAGCTGTTTTTT,few,TRBD2,TRBJ2-2,TRBV11-3
CASSYQGNTEAFF,TGTGCCAGCAGCTACCAGGGGAACACTGAAGCTTTCTTT,many,.,TRBJ1-1,TRBV12-3/TRBV12-4
CASTLGLATYNEQFF,TGTGCCAGTACGTTAGGACTAGCGACTTACAATGAGCAGTTCTTC,few,TRBD2,TRBJ2-1,TRBV19
CASSGSTSGSYSEQFF,TGTGCCAGCAGCGGGTCGACTAGCGGGAGCTACAGTGAGCAGTTCTTC,.,TRBD2,TRBJ2-1,TRBV9
CASRLGDHYTEAFF,TGTGCCAGCAGATTAGGGGATCATTACACTGAAGCTTTCTTT,few,.,TRBJ1-1,TRBV7-2
CAISEDGNAGELFF,TGTGCCATCAGTGAGGACGGGAACGCCGGGGAGCTGTTTTTT,.,.,TRBJ2-2,TRBV10-3
CASSLRAGGLNEQFF,TGTGCCAGCAGCTTACGGGCGGGAGGGCTCAATGAGCAGTTCTTC,.,TRBD2,TRBJ2-1,TRBV7-9
CASSQDRPSGNTDTQYF,TGCGCCAGCAGCCAAGATCGGCCTAGCGGGAACACAGATACGCAGTATTTT,.,TRBD2,TRBJ2-3,TRBV4-3
CASGYKGGELGGTEAFF,TGTGCTAGTGGTTATAAAGGGGGGGAACTGGGAGGCACTGAAGCTTTCTTT,few,.,TRBJ1-1,TRBV12-5
CASSPSTRGMDTQYF,TGTGCCAGCAGTCCATCGACTAGGGGGATGGATACGCAGTATTTT,few,.,TRBJ2-3,TRBV6-1
CASSTTDRGNGYTF,TGTGCCAGCAGTACCACCGACAGGGGAAATGGCTACACCTTC,.,TRBD1,TRBJ1-2,TRBV12-3/TRBV12-4
CASSLLAETGELFF,TGTGCCAGCAGCTTACTAGCGGAGACCGGGGAGCTGTTTTTT,.,TRBD2,TRBJ2-2,TRBV7-9
CASSQQGWSSGNTIYF,TGCGCCAGCAGCCAACAAGGGTGGAGCTCTGGAAACACCATATATTTT,few,.,TRBJ1-3,TRBV4-1
CASSYSRPQETQYF,TGTGCCAGCAGTTACTCGAGGCCCCAAGAGACCCAGTACTTC,.,.,TRBJ2-5,TRBV6-5
CASTQKAGSHYGYTF,TGTGCCAGCACTCAGAAGGCAGGGAGCCACTATGGCTACACCTTC,few,.,TRBJ1-2,TRBV27
CASTTRGDGYTF,TGTGCCAGCACAACCAGGGGGGATGGCTACACCTTC,.,TRBD1,TRBJ1-2,TRBV2
CASSFEGRGDHQPQHF,TGTGCCAGCAGTTTCGAGGGGAGAGGGGACCATCAGCCCCAGCATTTT,few,.,TRBJ1-5,TRBV12-3/TRBV12-4
CASTPSPSSYNEQFF,TGTGCCAGCACCCCAAGTCCAAGCTCCTACAATGAGCAGTTCTTC,.,.,TRBJ2-1,TRBV9
CASSIGTRGGDTQYF,TGTGCCAGTAGTATCGGCACTAGAGGGGGAGATACGCAGTATTTT,few,.,TRBJ2-3,TRBV19
CASKEPSNTGELFF,TGCGCCAGCAAGGAGCCGTCGAACACCGGGGAGCTGTTTTTT,few,.,TRBJ2-2,TRBV5-1
CASRVTGFREKLFF,TGTGCCAGCAGGGTGACAGGGTTTAGGGAAAAACTGTTTTTT,.,TRBD1,TRBJ1-4,TRBV12-3/TRBV12-4
CAWSVLAGSEQYF,TGTGCCTGGAGTGTACTAGCGGGAAGCGAGCAGTACTTC,.,TRBD2,TRBJ2-7,TRBV30
CATSPDVGANEKLFF,TGTGCCACCAGTCCGGATGTGGGGGCTAATGAAAAACTGTTTTTT,.,.,TRBJ1-4,TRBV15
CSARDRSNYGYTF,TGCAGTGCTAGAGATCGGTCGAACTATGGCTACACCTTC,.,.,TRBJ1-2,TRBV20-1
CATSRDTGTQYF,TGTGCCACCAGCAGAGATACAGGGACGCAGTATTTT,.,.,TRBJ2-3,TRBV15